This T cell receptor (beta chain) was obtained from a study of beta chain features in type 1 diabetes. General study points: Fewer junction insertions and more nucleotide deletions appeared in type 1 diabetes patients.

This clone occurred a few times. Its specificity is unknown. CDR1 is MNHNS and CDR2 is SASEGT in the germline V gene. The CDR3 loop spans 15 amino acids. Trimming removed 1 base at V and 6 bases at J, with 14 bases between. Expressed TCRB transcripts were sequenced because the entire RNA isolate underwent reverse transcription. Only in-frame clones appear in the TCRdb table, and some are missing; sequencing was by immunoSEQ multiplex PCR. The sample lists about 620,000 clones; roughly 16% were seen once. Donors underwent one heparinised blood draw, roughly 110 mL on average. Naive, central memory, regulatory and stem cell-like memory cells within the CD4+ compartment were sorted using CD45RO/CCR7/CD25/CD127/CD95/CD27.

The source material was naive CD4+ T cells from blood. The clonotype comes from a man between 18 and 29 years old in good health. The chain carries TRBV6-1 and TRBJ2-3; D remains unclear. The CDR3 DNA reads as TGTGCCAGCAGTGAAGAGTCGCTAGGCAAGGATACGCAGTATTTT. Encoded protein: CASSEESLGKDTQYF.